This TCR beta chain was sequenced during a study of blood T cell repertoires in COVID-19. The overall study: The United States, Italy and Spain supplied acute and convalescent COVID-19 samples.

Repertoires were generated with immunoSEQ multiplex PCR, while TCRdb's copy carries only in-frame clones and drops some. The sample comprises approximately 59,000 clones, around 80% of which are singletons, and around a sixth rests with the top ten. This sequence was found in a man of 80 years or more with acute or convalescent COVID-19. Input material: peripheral blood.

The CDR3: CASIDTNTEAFF. CDR3 DNA: TGTGCCAGCATTGACACGAACACTGAAGCTTTCTTT. This chain connects TRBV19 to TRBJ1-1, with no clear D. V shed 9 bases and J shed 1 base, with 9 bases lying between them. The CDR3 length is 12 residues. Germline lookup yields CDR1 LNHDA and CDR2 SQIVND (reference sequence).